One and the same sample provided the 24 T cell receptor beta chains below, sequenced in a study of multiple sclerosis patients with progressive multifocal leukoencephalopathy. The time point here: before natalizumab initiation. Profiling relied on immunoSEQ multiplex PCR, and the TCRdb table lists in-frame clones only, not all of them. Of fewer than 35,000 clones detected, about 91% appear once; the ten largest clones hold about 1.5%. The specimen was PBMCs. These receptors were obtained from a human donor with multiple sclerosis.

This chain uses TRBV2 with TRBJ2-5, with D possibly being TRBD2 (5 bases). Germline V gene data show CDR1 as SNHLY and CDR2 as FYNNEI. V dropped 5 bases and J dropped 2 bases, with 12 bases sitting between them. There are 14 residues in the CDR3. The CDR3 region is CASSPPGSQETQYF. CDR3 nucleotides: TGTGCCAGCAGTCCCCCGGGGTCACAAGAGACCCAGTACTTC.

This chain joins TRBV4-3 and TRBJ1-6; D is unclear. Germline V gene lookup returns CDR1 LGHNA and CDR2 YSLEER. This CDR3 contains 13 residues. Trimming took 2 bases from V and 10 from J, leaving 9 bases between them. Here the CDR3 reads CASSQMAGSPLHF. CDR3 DNA: TGCGCCAGCAGCCAAATGGCGGGATCACCCCTCCACTTT.

This chain links TRBV10-3 with TRBJ1-2, with D unresolved. CDR1 and CDR2 (germline): ENHRY, SYGVKD. The length of the CDR3 is 15 residues. Deletions cut 1 base from V and 8 bases from J, with 17 bases between. The CDR3 sequence: CAISEFPAGLEGYTF. CDR3 nucleotides: TGTGCCATCAGTGAGTTTCCTGCGGGTCTGGAGGGCTACACCTTC.

The rearrangement uses TRBV28 and TRBJ1-5, with 9 bases fitting TRBD1. In germline, CDR1 is MDHEN, CDR2 SYDVKM. The CDR3 consists of 15 residues. Unmatched junction bases numbered 7, after V lost 4 bases and J lost 6 bases. CDR3 in DNA: TGTGCCAGCAGTTCCCGGGACAGGGAAGGTCAGCCCCAGCATTTT. Its translation: CASSSRDREGQPQHF.

The chain joins TRBV19 to TRBJ2-7; 7 bases fit TRBD2. The V and J ends lost 3 bases and 2 bases, in that order; junction bases with no gene match: 4. Germline CDR1 is LNHDA and CDR2 is SQIVND (reference sequence). The CDR3 is 14 amino acids. The CDR3 here is CASSMGGRTYEQYF. CDR3 DNA sequence: TGTGCCAGTAGTATGGGGGGGAGGACCTACGAGCAGTACTTC.

The V call is TRBV19, the J call TRBJ2-7; TRBD2 matches at 11 bases. The germline gives CDR1 LNHDA, CDR2 SQIVND (reference sequence). The V and J ends lost 4 bases and 3 bases, in that order; junction bases with no gene match: 5. CDR3 length equals 15 residues. The CDR3 DNA reads TGTGCCAGTAGTACCGGGACTAGCGGAAGCTACGAGCAGTACTTC. It translates to CASSTGTSGSYEQYF.

The chain has TRBV7-2 and TRBJ2-3, with D uncertain. Trimming cost V 0 bases and J 2 bases, with 6 bases left between them. Germline CDR1 and CDR2: SGHTA and FQGNSA. This CDR3 has 14 amino acids. The CDR3: CASSLAGNTDTQYF. CDR3 in DNA: TGTGCCAGCAGCTTAGCGGGGAACACAGATACGCAGTATTTT.

The V gene is TRBV29-1, the J gene TRBJ2-7; weak D call: TRBD1 (6 bases). V was shortened by 4 bases and J by 6 bases, with 22 bases between the two germline ends. Per germline, CDR1 SQVTM and CDR2 ANQGSEA. This CDR3 spans 15 amino acids. The CDR3 is CSVVETAHRAREQYF. Written as DNA, the CDR3 is TGCAGCGTTGTAGAAACAGCCCACAGGGCTCGCGAGCAGTACTTC.

The chain combines TRBV2 with TRBJ2-1; D is unclear. The CDR3 has 11 amino acids. The germline V gene encodes CDR1 SNHLY and CDR2 FYNNEI. The V gene lost 5 bases and the J gene lost 9 bases, with 8 bases spanning the gap. CDR3 in amino acids: CASSPKGEQFF. The CDR3 DNA is TGTGCCAGCAGTCCCAAGGGTGAGCAGTTCTTC.

This rearrangement joins TRBV7-2 to TRBJ2-3, with 9 positions matching TRBD1. Germline V lookup: CDR1 SGHTA, CDR2 FQGNSA. Trimming at V came to 1 base and at J to 3 bases, leaving 5 bases not matched to a gene. The CDR3 covers 16 residues. The CDR3 DNA reads TGTGCCAGCAGCTTAGACAGGGGGCTGGGGACAGATACGCAGTATTTT. Residues: CASSLDRGLGTDTQYF.

The gene calls are TRBV5-4 and TRBJ2-3; TRBD2 matches 9 bases. V lost 0 bases, J lost 5 bases, and 7 bases stayed unmatched. CDR1 is SGHNT and CDR2 is YYREEE in the germline V gene (reference sequence). This CDR3 region has 16 residues. CDR3 DNA sequence: TGTGCCAGCAGCTTGGTGTTAGCGGGAGCGGTAGATACGCAGTATTTT. It translates to CASSLVLAGAVDTQYF.

V and J are TRBV5-1 and TRBJ1-1; the D gene is possibly TRBD1 (5 bases). The CDR3 contains 15 residues. Germline values: CDR1 SGHRS, CDR2 YFSETQ. The V gene lost 4 bases and the J gene lost 7 bases, with 20 bases spanning the gap. The DNA of the CDR3 is TGCGCCAGCAGCGGCCAGGGCCCGGGGGTTAGTGAAGCTTTCTTT. Its protein product is CASSGQGPGVSEAFF.

V and J are TRBV6-5 and TRBJ1-5; 9 bases line up with TRBD1. Germline CDR1 MNHEY, CDR2 SVGAGI. The junction had 4 bases not matched to a gene; V was cut back by 2 bases and J by 5 bases. CDR3 length: 15 residues. The CDR3 sequence: CASSYTWTGDQPQHF. The CDR3 region has the DNA TGTGCCAGCAGTTACACATGGACAGGGGATCAGCCCCAGCATTTT.

The V call is TRBV7-8, the J call TRBJ1-1; no clear D gene. Germline V gives CDR1 SGHVS, CDR2 FQNEAQ. The CDR3 extends over 16 amino acids. V shed 6 bases and J shed 0 bases, with 17 bases lying between them. CDR3 sequence reads: CASRDRGLGVNTEAFF. The CDR3 DNA is TGTGCCAGCAGGGATCGTGGTCTGGGTGTGAACACTGAAGCTTTCTTT.

V gene TRBV5-4 combines with J gene TRBJ1-2; D possibly corresponds to TRBD1 (6 bases). The CDR3 covers 14 residues. Germline V gene lookup returns CDR1 SGHNT and CDR2 YYREEE (reference sequence). The V gene lost 6 bases and the J gene lost 4 bases, with 16 bases spanning the gap. The CDR3 region is CASTSPTGIYGYTF. For the CDR3, the DNA is TGTGCCAGCACCTCCCCGACAGGCATCTATGGCTACACCTTC.

This chain connects TRBV28 to TRBJ2-7, with D unresolved. Germline-derived CDR1 and CDR2 are MDHEN and SYDVKM. With 7 bases removed from V and 12 bases from J, the gap between germline ends came to 22 bases. CDR3 size: 13 residues. The CDR3 nucleotides read TGTGCCAGCACCCCAAGGATGGGCTCTAGACCGTACTTC. Translating it yields CASTPRMGSRPYF.

The CDR3 sequence: CAISDPGRNEQFF. Written as DNA, the CDR3 is TGTGCCATCAGTGACCCAGGGCGGAATGAGCAGTTCTTC. The chain employs TRBV10-3 and TRBJ2-1, with D maybe TRBD1 (5 bases). The CDR3 is 13 amino acids. V was cut by 3 bases and J by 7 bases, with 10 bases left in between. Germline loops: CDR1 ENHRY, CDR2 SYGVKD.

V and J are TRBV7-2 and TRBJ1-2, with 7 bases aligning to TRBD1. CDR3 length equals 13 residues. J was trimmed by 6 bases and V by 5 bases; bases with no gene match: 6. Germline CDR1 SGHTA, CDR2 FQGNSA. In nucleotides, the CDR3 is TGTGCCAGCAGCCTTTCCGACAGGGATGGCTACACCTTC. It yields the protein CASSLSDRDGYTF.

The chain combines TRBV4-3 with TRBJ2-7; 9 bases match TRBD2. Trimming cost V 3 bases and J 1 base; bases outside gene matches: 4. CDR3 size: 15 residues. Germline lookup yields CDR1 LGHNA and CDR2 YSLEER. The CDR3 sequence is CASSQTSGFSYEQYF. As DNA, the CDR3 is TGCGCCAGCAGCCAGACTAGCGGCTTTTCCTACGAGCAGTACTTC.

This rearrangement joins TRBV29-1 to TRBJ1-1; weak D call: TRBD1 (5 bases). CDR1 and CDR2 from the germline V gene are SQVTM and ANQGSEA. The CDR3 contains 12 residues. Trimming shortened V by 4 bases and J by 7 bases, and 13 bases separated the two germline ends. CDR3 DNA: TGCAGCGTTGCTTCTGGGGCAGTTGAAGCTTTCTTT. This codes for CSVASGAVEAFF.

The CDR3 DNA sequence: TGCGCCAGCTCCCCTCTAGCGGGAGGGGGCAATGAGCAGTTCTTC. Protein: CASSPLAGGGNEQFF. The chain employs TRBV5-1 and TRBJ2-1; TRBD2 matches 12 bases. CDR1 and CDR2 (germline): SGHRS, YFSETQ. CDR3 size: 15 residues. With 7 bases clipped from V and 6 bases from J, the junction kept 8 bases outside the gene matches.

The chain uses TRBV10-3 and TRBJ1-2, with D unclear. V was cut by 7 bases and J by 7 bases, with 22 bases left in between. The CDR3 runs 15 residues. The germline CDR1 and CDR2 sequences are ENHRY and SYGVKD. The CDR3 is CAIKVLDADSSGYTF. The CDR3 DNA sequence: TGTGCCATCAAGGTTCTTGACGCTGACTCTAGTGGCTACACCTTC.

This CDR3 is CASSEWLAGDPWFF. Written as DNA, the CDR3 is TGTGCCAGCAGTGAGTGGCTAGCGGGAGACCCCTGGTTCTTC. The rearrangement joins TRBV2 to TRBJ2-1, with 10 positions matching TRBD2. The CDR3 consists of 14 residues. V trimming: 3 bases; J trimming: 15 bases; junction bases outside the gene matches: 11. Germline V gene lookup returns CDR1 SNHLY and CDR2 FYNNEI.

Concerning this clone: This specimen includes other DNA sequences encoding the same CDR3. This chain joins TRBV6-5 and TRBJ2-5; 9 nucleotides line up with TRBD2. V dropped 8 bases and J dropped 5; count of bases not matched to a gene: 9. Germline V gene data show CDR1 as MNHEY and CDR2 as SVGAGI. This CDR3 region has 14 residues. CDR3 sequence (DNA): TGTGCCAGCCCCTCGTGTGCGGGGGGGGAGACCCAGTACTTC. Its protein product is CASPSCAGGETQYF.